The 28 T cell receptor beta chains given below trace back to one sample, sequenced in a study of T-cell memory formation after mild COVID-19. Each CDR3 protein gets one entry after TCRdb re-called the 5' RACE reads with MiXCR. The sample has just under 350,000 distinct CDR3 sequences; 10% to 15% are singletons. Sequenced: PBMCs or a T cell subset sorted from them (not recorded which). The receptors come from a man between 18 and 35 years old who had mild COVID-19 (a few samples of this study predate the infection). Cell type and time point are not known.

This clonotype was counted between two and nine times. The genes are TRBV6-5 and TRBJ1-6; D not certain. The V and J ends lost 2 bases and 8 bases respectively, with 7 bases between them. The CDR3 spans 13 residues. Germline loops: CDR1 MNHEY, CDR2 SVGAGI. The CDR3 DNA reads TGTGCCAGCAGTTACAATCGAGATTCACCCCTCCACTTT. As protein: CASSYNRDSPLHF.

This clonotype appeared a few times. The chain links TRBV20-1 to TRBJ2-1, with 10 bases identical to TRBD2. V was pared by 5 bases and J by 0 bases, with 4 bases of the junction left unmatched. This CDR3 has 15 residues. CDR1 DFQATT and CDR2 SNEGSKA come from the germline V gene (reference sequence). Here the CDR3 DNA reads TGCAGTGCTGTACTAGCGGGGAGCTCCTACAATGAGCAGTTCTTC. The encoded protein is CSAVLAGSSYNEQFF.

This clonotype was counted between two and nine times. V is TRBV14 and J is TRBJ1-2; no reliable D call. V gave up 0 bases and J gave up 8 bases, with 13 bases separating them. Germline V gives CDR1 SGHDN, CDR2 FVKESK. This CDR3 is built from 14 residues. The CDR3 DNA is TGTGCCAGCAGCCAAGATCAGCGGGTTTACGGCTACACCTTC. Translating gives CASSQDQRVYGYTF.

This clonotype has at least ten counts. The rearrangement links TRBV6-2 or TRBV6-3 to TRBJ2-5; no definite D call. The V end lost 8 bases, the J end lost 3 bases, and 10 bases lay between the germline ends. The V gene's germline CDR1 is MNHEY and CDR2 SVGEGT. The CDR3 contains 12 residues. The CDR3 region is CASSPGEETQYF. DNA of the CDR3: TGTGCCAGCTCTCCCGGTGAAGAGACCCAGTACTTC.

This clonotype was detected only a few times. The chain employs TRBV12-3 or TRBV12-4 and TRBJ1-1, with TRBD1 matching 7 bases. The CDR3 is 13 residues long. Trimming at V came to 6 bases and at J to 5 bases, leaving 6 bases not matched to a gene. In DNA, the CDR3 is TGTGCCAGCAGAACCAGGGGGGGGACTGAAGCTTTCTTT. Its protein product is CASRTRGGTEAFF.

The J gene is TRBJ1-6, the V gene TRBV7-2; the D gene is possibly TRBD1 (5 bases). Germline assignment: CDR1 SGHTA and CDR2 FQGNSA. The V end was cut by 5 bases, the J end by 14 bases, with 19 bases between. The CDR3 sequence is 14 residues long. CDR3 in DNA: TGTGCCAGCAGCCCCGGGACGGAACGGAAGGCCCTCCACTTT. Amino acid sequence: CASSPGTERKALHF.

The chain combines TRBV4-1 with TRBJ2-3; possible D gene TRBD2, 6 bases. The CDR3 has 17 amino acids. V dropped 4 bases and J dropped 1 base, with 18 bases sitting between them. From germline, CDR1 is MGHRA and CDR2 YSYEKL. DNA of the CDR3: TGCGCCAGCAGCCCCAGCCGCGGGGCATCGGGCACAGATACGCAGTATTTT. Protein: CASSPSRGASGTDTQYF.

This chain links TRBV11-2 with TRBJ2-3, with 7 bases aligning to TRBD2. CDR1 and CDR2 (germline): SGHAT, FQNNGV. Trimming took 5 bases from V and 1 from J; bases not matched to a gene: 12. CDR3 length: 17 residues. This chain's CDR3 is CASSDSFSAGGTDTQYF. DNA of the CDR3: TGTGCCAGCAGCGACTCCTTTAGCGCGGGGGGCACAGATACGCAGTATTTT. Combining the CDR3 with reference TRBV11-2 and TRBJ2-3 gives the whole variable domain EAGVAQSPRYKIIEKRQSVAFWCNPISGHATLYWYQQILGQGPKLLIQFQNNGVVDDSQLPKDRFSAERLKGVDSTLKIQPAKLEDSAVYLCASSDSFSAGGTDTQYFGPGTRLTVL.

The chain couples TRBV6-5 to TRBJ2-1; 7 positions match TRBD1. CDR1 and CDR2 from the germline V gene are MNHEY and SVGAGI. This CDR3 region has 15 residues. J gave up 7 bases and V 6 bases, and 12 bases lay outside the gene matches. The CDR3 coding sequence is TGTGCCAGCAGCCCGACAGGGAAAACATTGAATGAGCAGTTCTTC. This gives the protein CASSPTGKTLNEQFF.

This clonotype occurred many times. V usage is TRBV18 and J usage is TRBJ2-7, with D possibly matching TRBD1 (6 bases). Deletions cut 3 bases from V and 3 bases from J, with 9 bases between. The CDR3 contains 13 residues. Germline V gives CDR1 KGHSH, CDR2 LQKENI. The CDR3 DNA is TGTGCCAGCTCACCGTCAGGGGACTACGAGCAGTACGTC. As protein: CASSPSGDYEQYV.

This chain connects TRBV29-1 to TRBJ2-7; TRBD1 or TRBD2 may be the D gene (5 bases each). CDR3 length: 14 residues. Trimming pared 6 bases from V and 3 bases from J, leaving 18 bases between. The germline V gene has CDR1 SQVTM and CDR2 ANQGSEA. CDR3 loop: CSVERDPTDYEQYF. DNA of the CDR3: TGCAGCGTCGAACGGGACCCAACGGACTACGAGCAGTACTTC.

This clonotype has at least ten counts. The chain uses TRBV5-6 and TRBJ2-5; TRBD2 agrees at 11 bases. Losses at the gene ends were 7 bases for V and 4 bases for J; bases not matched to a gene: 6. Germline V gene sequence: CDR1 SGHDT, CDR2 YYEEEE. The CDR3 consists of 14 residues. CDR3 residues: CASGGTSGGETQYF. The CDR3 DNA follows: TGTGCCAGCGGGGGGACTAGCGGAGGAGAGACCCAGTACTTC.

This chain links TRBV6-5 with TRBJ2-1, with 8 positions matching TRBD2. This CDR3 is 16 amino acids long. Germline CDR1 reads MNHEY; CDR2 reads SVGAGI. J gave up 4 bases and V 2 bases, and 7 bases lay outside the gene matches. In DNA form, the CDR3 reads TGTGCCAGCAGTTACGTGGGTAGCGGGGTTTACAATGAGCAGTTCTTC. It is translated as CASSYVGSGVYNEQFF.

The genes are TRBV4-1 and TRBJ2-5; D remains ambiguous. Germline-derived CDR1 and CDR2 are MGHRA and YSYEKL. The CDR3 has 14 amino acids. V was shortened by 1 base and J by 5 bases, with 11 bases between the two germline ends. The CDR3, as DNA: TGCGCCAGCAGCCAAGTGGCTCAGTTGGAGACCCAGTACTTC. Its protein is CASSQVAQLETQYF.

The chain joins TRBV5-1 to TRBJ2-7; D might be TRBD1 or TRBD2, each matching 5 bases. Per germline, CDR1 SGHRS and CDR2 YFSETQ. Trimming stripped 3 bases from V and 3 bases from J, with 13 bases between. CDR3 size: 14 residues. The CDR3 is CASSSLGTNYEQYF. The CDR3 region has the DNA TGCGCCAGCAGCTCACTAGGGACCAACTACGAGCAGTACTTC.

This clonotype was detected only a few times. The chain couples TRBV7-6 to TRBJ2-5; no reliable D call. Germline CDR1 reads SGHVS; CDR2 reads FNYEAQ. The CDR3 totals 12 residues. Trimming stripped 4 bases from V and 0 bases from J, with 3 bases between. CDR3 DNA sequence: TGTGCCAGCAGCTGGTACCAAGAGACCCAGTACTTC. Its translation: CASSWYQETQYF.

This clonotype was seen a few times. The V gene is TRBV12-3 or TRBV12-4, the J gene TRBJ2-3; TRBD2 matches 9 bases. This CDR3 has 16 amino acids. J gave up 1 base and V 3 bases, and 5 bases lay outside the gene matches. Here the CDR3 DNA reads TGTGCCAGCAGTTTCCGGCGGGGGGGTGGCACAGATACGCAGTATTTT. Its protein product is CASSFRRGGGTDTQYF.

Many counts were recorded for this clonotype. This chain connects TRBV5-1 to TRBJ2-5; D remains unclear. The CDR3 is 14 residues long. Germline-derived CDR1 and CDR2 are SGHRS and YFSETQ. V was pared by 0 bases and J by 4 bases, with 10 bases between. The DNA of the CDR3 is TGCGCCAGCAGCTTGGGGGGTCTCGGAGAGACCCAGTACTTC. The encoded protein is CASSLGGLGETQYF.

CDR3 bases: TGTGCCAGCAGTGAATGGAGACAGGGTCCGCAGTACTTC. This codes for CASSEWRQGPQYF. The chain is built from TRBV2 and TRBJ2-7, with TRBD1 matching 7 bases. Germline trimming cut 2 bases from V and 9 bases from J; bases unmatched to any gene: 7. The CDR3 spans 13 residues. Germline loops: CDR1 SNHLY, CDR2 FYNNEI.

This clonotype came up a few times. The genes are TRBV2 and TRBJ2-5; the D gene is possibly TRBD2 (6 bases). The CDR3 has 11 amino acids. CDR1 SNHLY and CDR2 FYNNEI come from the germline V gene. The CDR3 bases are TGTGTCTCGGGGGTACTGGAGACCCAGTACTTC. Protein: CVSGVLETQYF.

This rearrangement joins TRBV5-1 to TRBJ1-5; 7 nucleotides line up with TRBD1. With 4 bases clipped from V and 7 bases from J, the junction kept 8 bases outside the gene matches. CDR1 is SGHRS, CDR2 YFSETQ, per germline. The CDR3 extends over 14 amino acids. The CDR3 bases are TGCGCCAGCAGCCAAACAGGGGAGGAACAGCCCCAGCATTTT. Protein: CASSQTGEEQPQHF. Based on the CDR3 plus reference TRBV5-1 and TRBJ1-5, the full variable domain is KAGVTQTPRYLIKTRGQQVTLSCSPISGHRSVSWYQQTPGQGLQFLFEYFSETQRNKGNFPGRFSGRQFSNSRSEMNVSTLELGDSALYLCASSQTGEEQPQHFGDGTRLSIL.

This clonotype was seen a few times. The V call is TRBV29-1, the J call TRBJ2-1; 11 positions agree with TRBD2. The V gene's germline CDR1 is SQVTM and CDR2 ANQGSEA. With V trimmed by 4 bases and J by 5 bases, 4 bases remained unmatched. The CDR3 extends over 14 amino acids. CDR3 nucleotides: TGCAGCGTTGTACTAGCGGGGGCCAACAATGAGCAGTTCTTC. Protein sequence: CSVVLAGANNEQFF.

In its sample, this clonotype was seen a few times. The chain is built from TRBV5-1 and TRBJ1-5; TRBD1 might be the D (6 bases). V gave up 1 base and J gave up 5 bases, with 10 bases separating them. CDR3 length: 14 residues. CDR1 and CDR2 (germline): SGHRS, YFSETQ. The CDR3 spells CASSLLGGDQPQHF. The CDR3 bases are TGCGCCAGCAGCTTGTTAGGGGGGGATCAGCCCCAGCATTTT.

The chain couples TRBV5-1 to TRBJ2-5, with 14 bases lining up with TRBD2. CDR3 length: 16 residues. V was clipped by 3 bases and J by 5 bases; unmatched bases: 6. Germline assignment: CDR1 SGHRS and CDR2 YFSETQ. In DNA, the CDR3 is TGCGCCAGCAGCTCCGGGACTAGCGGGGGAAGCGAGACCCAGTACTTC. This encodes CASSSGTSGGSETQYF.

The chain recombines TRBV24-1 with TRBJ2-2; perhaps TRBD1 as D (6 bases). CDR1 is KGHDR and CDR2 is SFDVKD in the germline V gene. V was trimmed by 7 bases and J by 1 base, leaving 15 bases between them. The CDR3 is made up of 16 amino acids. CDR3 protein: CATSNRDTLNTGELFF. The CDR3 DNA sequence: TGTGCCACCAGCAACCGGGACACCCTGAACACCGGGGAGCTGTTTTTT.

J is TRBJ1-1 and V is TRBV4-1; D remains ambiguous. The CDR3 contains 15 residues. The V gene lost 3 bases and the J gene lost 1 base, with 12 bases spanning the gap. Per germline, CDR1 MGHRA and CDR2 YSYEKL. CDR3 sequence: CASSHEGQSNTEAFF. In DNA form, the CDR3 reads TGCGCCAGCAGCCACGAAGGGCAGTCGAACACTGAAGCTTTCTTT.

In its sample, this clonotype was seen a few times. The chain links TRBV6-5 to TRBJ1-1; D is ambiguous. The CDR3 is 15 residues long. Trimming took 0 bases from V and 2 from J, leaving 10 bases between them. Germline loops: CDR1 MNHEY, CDR2 SVGAGI. In DNA, the CDR3 is TGTGCCAGCAGTTACTCGGCAGGAGATAACACTGAAGCTTTCTTT. Its protein product is CASSYSAGDNTEAFF.

This clonotype was detected a few times. The chain links TRBV20-1 to TRBJ1-3; D unresolved. CDR1 is DFQATT and CDR2 is SNEGSKA in the germline V gene (reference sequence). CDR3 size: 10 residues. Trimming left V 3 bases short and J 7 bases short, with 4 bases between. The CDR3 DNA is TGCAGTGCTAGGGACAACACCATATATTTT. Translation: CSARDNTIYF.